This record covers a single T cell receptor beta chain. Its target antigen remains unknown. An end of the junction differs from the germline gene, which may be a read error. The library was generated by 5' RACE. The sequencing machine was an Illumina HiSeq 2500. A second PCR of roughly 6 to 12 cycles was run with a J-beta primer mix and a sample-barcoded 5' primer. Each TCR beta cDNA molecule received a unique molecular identifier from a template-switch 5' adaptor carrying 12 random nucleotides. Each sample yielded at least 3 million CDR3-containing paired-end reads. All of the RNA was converted into first-strand cDNA using the Mint cDNA synthesis kit, with a TRBC-specific oligonucleotide serving as the primer. Following uracil-DNA glycosylase treatment, all cDNA underwent a first 18-cycle PCR with the universal primers M1SS and BC2_uni_R. Per the original workflow: For normalization, 1 million high-quality reads, each with a distinct molecular identifier, were randomly selected from each sample. Instead of being binned into consensus sequences, reads that shared molecular identifiers were thrown out. MiTCR, run with a Q25 quality threshold and the strictest error-elimination algorithm, handled CDR3 identification, clonotype clustering and error correction. A nonparametric unseen species model using Euler transformation provided a lower-bound estimate of total TCR beta diversity. TCRdb itself trimmed the public reads at Q25 with fastp, ran MiXCR and retained productive beta chains. Each record represents a unique CDR3 protein, reported with the most common genes and DNA among its rows. These V and J calls derive from TCRdb rather than the authors' analysis. The sample yields more than 700,000 distinct CDR3 sequences; approximately 55% were counted once. Of the sample, approximately 40% falls within the top ten clones.

Its CDR3 holds 17 amino acids, cysteine through phenylalanine. The retained sequence is limited to the CDR3, 51 bases, with the frame set at the first base. Donors were around 37 systemically healthy Caucasian individuals from Russia aged roughly 6 to 100 years. Each donor gave roughly 9.5 milliliters of peripheral blood, collected into EDTA-treated Vacutainer tubes. Ficoll-Paque density-gradient centrifugation was used to isolate PBMCs, with at least 7 million per sample. Total RNA was extracted from PBMCs with Trizol reagent, with at least 5.5 micrograms obtained per sample. For every donor, an aliquot of PBMCs went through flow cytometry to measure the percentages of naive CD45RAhigh/CD27high T cells. These data belong to a study of blood T cells in healthy people across ages (dated by TCRdb to 2015 to 2017). In the study overall: Template switching captured roughly one uniquely barcoded TCR beta cDNA molecule per two T cells in model experiments. The study measured age-related changes in TCR beta repertoire diversity using deep sequencing normalized with unique cDNA molecular identifiers. The donors were split into four age groups: young (average around 15 years), middle-aged (roughly 39), aged (about 62) and long-lived (about 74). Donors of different ages were randomly distributed across sequencing lanes to avoid experimental bias. Two additional independent replicas of 1 million unique cDNA reads from the same blood draw were analyzed for two donors (one aged 18 to 30 and one aged 80 or older). The full study reports these points: There was a strong correlation between observed TCR beta diversity and the percentage of naive T cells measured by flow cytometry. Compared with the aged group, the long-lived group had more naive CD4+ T cells, fewer expanded clones and increased TCR diversity, a pattern suggesting age selection. Observed TCR beta diversity per million T cells fell roughly linearly with age, and a significant reduction was already apparent by age around 39. The CMV infection status of donors was not known, potentially confounding age-related changes in expanded clonotypes. Because profiling used bulk unsorted PBMCs, naive and antigen-experienced compartments could not be compared conclusively. Total diversity estimates from one million sequenced T cells were considered lower bounds and underestimates.

Sequencing input: blood. The chain links TRBV12-3 or TRBV12-4 with TRBJ1-2, with no reliable assignment of the D segment. The source of this sequence is a man at least 80 years old in good health. The DNA sequence reads TGTGCCGGCAGTTTATTTAAGGGTCCCCACTTCGACTATGGCTACACCTTC. Its product reads: CAGSLFKGPHFDYGYTF.